This T cell receptor beta chain was recorded in a study of T cells in Graves' hyperthyroidism and ophthalmopathy. Broader study findings: Most thyroid clonotypes that were expanded above 0.001 also turned up in blood.

This clonotype was seen repeatedly, ten times or more. Antigen unknown. V was shortened by 2 bases and J by 5 bases, with 13 bases between the two germline ends. The CDR3 is 15 residues long. CDR1 is SGHVS, CDR2 FNYEAQ, per germline. Researchers took RNA transcripts and amplified the TCR beta CDR3 regions from them. Researchers ran a first-round RT-PCR on the TCR CDR3 using the HTBI primer set. TCRdb itself ran the multiplex PCR reads through MiXCR, one entry per CDR3 protein. Here the sample spans around 450,000 distinct CDR3 sequences, roughly 15% being singletons. The sample consisted of blood. This TCR came from a woman aged 18-29 years with Graves' hyperthyroidism. This chain links TRBV7-6 with TRBJ1-5; possible D gene TRBD1, 5 bases. Written as DNA, the CDR3 is TGTGCCAGCAGCTTATCCAGTCGGGGGGATCAGCCCCAGCATTTT. This translates into CASSLSSRGDQPQHF.